Below are 28 T cell receptor beta chains sequenced from a single sample in a study of blood T cell repertoires in COVID-19. TCRdb's copy holds only in-frame clones and misses some; the assay was immunoSEQ multiplex PCR. The sample has 150,000 to 200,000 clones, around four fifths seen once. The sample taken for sequencing was peripheral blood. All receptors come from a woman aged 30 to 39 with acute or convalescent COVID-19.

The chain uses TRBV7-2 and TRBJ2-2, with 11 positions matching TRBD2. There are 16 residues in the CDR3. CDR1 and CDR2 (germline): SGHTA, FQGNSA. V trimming: 5 bases; J trimming: 4 bases; junction bases outside the gene matches: 6. CDR3 amino acids: CASSDRLAGLTGELFF. In DNA, the CDR3 is TGTGCCAGCAGCGACCGACTAGCGGGACTCACCGGGGAGCTGTTTTTT.

V gene TRBV9 combines with J gene TRBJ2-7; TRBD1 is a possible D gene (6 bases). This CDR3 region has 14 residues. Germline V lookup: CDR1 SGDLS, CDR2 YYNGEE. The V gene lost 8 bases and the J gene lost 0 bases, with 15 bases spanning the gap. The CDR3 spells CARLLTGFSYEQYF. CDR3 in DNA: TGTGCCAGGCTACTGACAGGCTTCTCCTACGAGCAGTACTTC.

This rearrangement joins TRBV5-1 to TRBJ1-6, with D possibly being TRBD1 (5 bases). The CDR3 is 14 amino acids. The germline CDR1 and CDR2 sequences are SGHRS and YFSETQ. The V and J ends lost 0 bases and 7 bases respectively, with 8 bases between them. The CDR3, as DNA: TGCGCCAGCAGCTTGGGACAGAAAAATTCACCCCTCCACTTT. Protein: CASSLGQKNSPLHF. Full variable domain (outside the CDR3, taken from reference TRBV5-1 and TRBJ1-6): KAGVTQTPRYLIKTRGQQVTLSCSPISGHRSVSWYQQTPGQGLQFLFEYFSETQRNKGNFPGRFSGRQFSNSRSEMNVSTLELGDSALYLCASSLGQKNSPLHFGNGTRLTVT.

This clone showed up just a few times. This chain connects TRBV5-1 to TRBJ2-7; 9 nucleotides agree with TRBD1. The CDR3 runs to 15 residues. The V segment lost 4 bases and the J segment 1 base; nucleotides outside the gene matches: 6. Germline CDR1 SGHRS, CDR2 YFSETQ. This CDR3 reads CASSPGDRVSYEQYF. CDR3 DNA: TGCGCCAGCAGCCCGGGGGACAGGGTTTCCTACGAGCAGTACTTC.

This clone came up a few times. The sample holds other DNA sequences that translate to the same CDR3. The V call is TRBV7-2, the J call TRBJ2-5; no clear D. Trimming pared 0 bases from V and 2 bases from J, leaving 4 bases between. The germline V gene has CDR1 SGHTA and CDR2 FQGNSA. The CDR3 runs to 13 residues. The CDR3 loop is CASSLARQETQYF. DNA for the CDR3: TGTGCCAGCAGCTTAGCTAGACAAGAGACCCAGTACTTC.

The rearrangement links TRBV27 to TRBJ2-7; D is ambiguous. This CDR3 has 11 residues. CDR1 is MNHEY, CDR2 SMNVEV, per germline (reference sequence). The ends were cut back, 6 bases at V and 5 bases at J, with 8 bases in the middle. The CDR3 here is CASRQSHEQYF. In DNA, the CDR3 is TGTGCCAGCAGACAATCCCACGAGCAGTACTTC.

The rearrangement links TRBV6-6 to TRBJ1-5; D is undetermined. CDR3 length: 15 residues. The V end was cut by 4 bases, the J end by 2 bases, with 12 bases between. The germline CDR1 and CDR2 sequences are MNHNY and SVGAGI (reference sequence). The CDR3 protein is CASSSPSLGNQPQHF. Written as DNA, the CDR3 is TGTGCCAGCAGTTCCCCCAGTTTGGGCAATCAGCCCCAGCATTTT.

V and J are TRBV28 and TRBJ2-3; D is undetermined. This CDR3 comprises 11 residues. Germline loops: CDR1 MDHEN, CDR2 SYDVKM. Trimming cost V 6 bases and J 5 bases, with 6 bases left between them. CDR3 sequence: CASRSVDTQYF. CDR3 DNA: TGTGCCAGCAGGTCGGTAGATACGCAGTATTTT.

The rearrangement uses TRBV28 and TRBJ2-7; D might be TRBD2 (5 bases). The germline V gene encodes CDR1 MDHEN and CDR2 SYDVKM. This CDR3 spans 15 amino acids. Deletions cut 3 bases from V and 6 bases from J, with 18 bases between. This CDR3 is CASSLTGLNKGEQYF. The CDR3 bases are TGTGCCAGCAGTTTGACGGGATTGAATAAGGGCGAGCAGTACTTC.

Only one count was recorded for this clone. This rearrangement joins TRBV11-2 to TRBJ2-1; 10 bases are shared with TRBD2. V lost 2 bases, J lost 3 bases, and 13 bases stayed unmatched. This CDR3 comprises 19 residues. Germline assignment: CDR1 SGHAT and CDR2 FQNNGV. The CDR3 reads CASSLNIRAGGLLYNEQFF. The CDR3 DNA is TGTGCCAGCAGCTTAAATATTCGAGCGGGGGGGCTCCTCTACAATGAGCAGTTCTTC.

This clone has only one observation. The V gene is TRBV13, the J gene TRBJ2-2; the match to TRBD1 covers 9 bases. The germline CDR1 and CDR2 sequences are PRHDT and FYEKMQ (reference sequence). This CDR3 region has 14 residues. After removal of 5 bases from V and 4 bases from J, the junction contained 2 bases not matched to a gene. CDR3 bases: TGTGCCAGCAGCCGGGACAGGGTCACCGGGGAGCTGTTTTTT. Translating gives CASSRDRVTGELFF.

The chain couples TRBV6-2 or TRBV6-3 to TRBJ2-1; 7 bases match TRBD2. Germline V lookup: CDR1 MNHEY, CDR2 SVGEGT. The CDR3 loop spans 17 amino acids. Trimming at V came to 0 bases and at J to 3 bases, leaving 8 bases not matched to a gene. The CDR3 nucleotides read TGTGCCAGCAGTTACTCTCCCCCTAGCGGAGTCTACAATGAGCAGTTCTTC. Its protein product is CASSYSPPSGVYNEQFF.

This chain links TRBV6-5 with TRBJ2-7; 11 bases line up with TRBD2. This CDR3 is 13 amino acids long. Germline assignment: CDR1 MNHEY and CDR2 SVGAGI. V shed 9 bases, J shed 5 bases, and the junction held 6 bases outside the gene matches. The CDR3 nucleotides read TGTGCCAGTCGGGAACTAGCGGGAGACGAGCAGTACTTC. This translates into CASRELAGDEQYF.

The chain has TRBV6-4 and TRBJ1-1; weak D call: TRBD1 (6 bases). CDR1 is MRHNA, CDR2 SNTAGT, per germline. Trimming cost V 3 bases and J 9 bases, with 20 bases left between them. The CDR3 runs to 15 residues. CDR3 bases: TGTGCCAGCAGTGAAAAAGGACAGCTAGCTTCACAAGCTTTCTTT. Amino acids: CASSEKGQLASQAFF.

CDR3: CASSPTNSIGATNEKLFF. CDR3 DNA sequence: TGTGCCAGCAGCCCAACGAACTCGATAGGGGCAACTAATGAAAAACTGTTTTTT. This chain links TRBV7-9 with TRBJ1-4; D may be TRBD1 (5 bases). V was shortened by 5 bases and J by 0 bases, with 19 bases between the two germline ends. The CDR3 covers 18 residues. Germline V lookup: CDR1 SEHNR, CDR2 FQNEAQ (reference sequence).

This chain connects TRBV2 to TRBJ1-2; TRBD1 might be the D (6 bases). This CDR3 is built from 12 residues. The ends were cut back, 7 bases at V and 8 bases at J, with 14 bases in the middle. Looked up from germline, CDR1 is SNHLY and CDR2 is FYNNEI. The CDR3 reads CASIGRGQGYTF. CDR3 DNA: TGTGCCAGCATCGGGCGGGGGCAGGGCTACACCTTC.

The V gene is TRBV10-3, the J gene TRBJ2-1; possible D gene TRBD2, 7 bases. CDR3 length: 15 residues. Germline loops: CDR1 ENHRY, CDR2 SYGVKD. Trimming took off 5 bases at V and 8 bases at J, with 19 bases between the two ends. CDR3 bases: TGTGCCATCAGTCCTGGGGGGGCCCGTGCGGATGAGCAGTTCTTC. It codes for CAISPGGARADEQFF.

This sequence joins TRBV10-3 and TRBJ2-2, with 7 bases identical to TRBD1. Germline V gene lookup returns CDR1 ENHRY and CDR2 SYGVKD. Trimming at V came to 8 bases and at J to 1 base, leaving 7 bases not matched to a gene. The CDR3 has 15 amino acids. The CDR3 loop reads CAIPDDRVNTGELFF. In nucleotides, the CDR3 is TGTGCCATCCCTGACGACAGGGTGAACACCGGGGAGCTGTTTTTT.

The V and J genes are TRBV5-1 and TRBJ2-7; 14 bases are shared with TRBD2. Germline lookup yields CDR1 SGHRS and CDR2 YFSETQ. With 3 bases clipped from V and 5 bases from J, the junction kept 7 bases outside the gene matches. The CDR3 is 16 residues long. This CDR3 reads CASSSKMTSGRDEQYF. The CDR3 coding sequence is TGCGCCAGCAGCTCGAAAATGACTAGCGGGAGGGACGAGCAGTACTTC.

The V gene is TRBV6-5, the J gene TRBJ2-1; 11 nucleotides line up with TRBD1. With V trimmed by 2 bases and J by 9 bases, 3 bases remained unmatched. The CDR3 covers 14 residues. Germline lookup yields CDR1 MNHEY and CDR2 SVGAGI. CDR3 nucleotide sequence: TGTGCCAGCAGTTACGGGACAGGGGGGGGTGAGCAGTTCTTC. It encodes CASSYGTGGGEQFF.

The chain is built from TRBV29-1 and TRBJ2-1, with 7 bases aligning to TRBD2. Per the germline V gene, CDR1 is SQVTM and CDR2 is ANQGSEA. This CDR3 contains 12 residues. V lost 5 bases and J lost 7; bases outside the gene matches: 5. The CDR3 loop reads CSVRGEVNEQFF. The CDR3 DNA follows: TGCAGCGTTCGGGGGGAGGTAAATGAGCAGTTCTTC.

The chain uses TRBV23-1 and TRBJ2-7; perhaps TRBD2 as D (6 bases). TRBV23-1 is an ORF, with its function uncertain. The CDR3 length is 15 residues. With 7 bases removed from V and 2 bases from J, the gap between germline ends came to 18 bases. CDR3 protein: CASTAPEGSTYEQYF. The CDR3 DNA follows: TGCGCCAGCACTGCCCCGGAGGGGTCTACCTACGAGCAGTACTTC.

The chain uses TRBV28 and TRBJ2-2, with D maybe TRBD1 (6 bases). Trimming left V 2 bases short and J 6 bases short, with 19 bases between. Germline V gene lookup returns CDR1 MDHEN and CDR2 SYDVKM. This CDR3 comprises 17 residues. The CDR3: CASSLLSIRSGAGELFF. The CDR3 region has the DNA TGTGCCAGCAGTTTACTGTCTATCCGGTCAGGGGCCGGGGAGCTGTTTTTT. Combining the CDR3 with reference TRBV28 and TRBJ2-2 gives the whole variable domain DVKVTQSSRYLVKRTGEKVFLECVQDMDHENMFWYRQDPGLGLRLIYFSYDVKMKEKGDIPEGYSVSREKKERFSLILESASTNQTSMYLCASSLLSIRSGAGELFFGEGSRLTVL.

The V call is TRBV6-5, the J call TRBJ2-7; 11 bases fit TRBD1. The CDR3 sequence is 16 residues long. Germline values: CDR1 MNHEY, CDR2 SVGAGI. After removal of 0 bases from V and 1 base from J, the junction contained 2 bases not matched to a gene. The CDR3 sequence is CASSYSGTGGSYEQYF. In nucleotides, the CDR3 is TGTGCCAGCAGTTACTCCGGGACAGGGGGGTCCTACGAGCAGTACTTC.

The chain recombines TRBV7-2 with TRBJ2-3, with 7 bases matching TRBD2. Germline V CDR1 and CDR2: SGHTA, FQGNSA. Germline trimming cut 3 bases from V and 2 bases from J; bases unmatched to any gene: 2. This CDR3 contains 14 residues. CDR3 loop: CASSLGGITDTQYF. In DNA form, the CDR3 reads TGTGCCAGCAGCTTGGGGGGGATCACAGATACGCAGTATTTT.

This chain links TRBV19 with TRBJ2-1, with 10 bases fitting TRBD2. Germline-derived CDR1 and CDR2 are LNHDA and SQIVND (reference sequence). J was trimmed by 8 bases and V by 4 bases; bases with no gene match: 8. This CDR3 is built from 15 residues. CDR3 sequence: CASSTLAGGRDEQFF. The CDR3 DNA reads as TGTGCCAGTAGTACTTTAGCGGGAGGCCGGGATGAGCAGTTCTTC.

This chain links TRBV7-3 with TRBJ1-4; 7 bases are a match to TRBD1. V shed 3 bases and J 2 bases; nucleotides not matched to a gene: 9. This CDR3 contains 17 residues. Germline V gives CDR1 SGHTA, CDR2 FQGTGA. CDR3 in amino acids: CASSFWGRGKTNEKLFF. The CDR3 nucleotides read TGTGCCAGCAGCTTTTGGGGCAGGGGGAAGACTAATGAAAAACTGTTTTTT.

V usage is TRBV28 and J usage is TRBJ1-5; a weak D match, TRBD1 (6 bases). Deletions cut 1 base from V and 0 bases from J, with 16 bases between. Germline V gene sequence: CDR1 MDHEN, CDR2 SYDVKM. The length of the CDR3 is 18 residues. Here the CDR3 DNA reads TGTGCCAGCAGTTTATCGACAGGCCAAAGCTATAGCAATCAGCCCCAGCATTTT. Translating gives CASSLSTGQSYSNQPQHF.